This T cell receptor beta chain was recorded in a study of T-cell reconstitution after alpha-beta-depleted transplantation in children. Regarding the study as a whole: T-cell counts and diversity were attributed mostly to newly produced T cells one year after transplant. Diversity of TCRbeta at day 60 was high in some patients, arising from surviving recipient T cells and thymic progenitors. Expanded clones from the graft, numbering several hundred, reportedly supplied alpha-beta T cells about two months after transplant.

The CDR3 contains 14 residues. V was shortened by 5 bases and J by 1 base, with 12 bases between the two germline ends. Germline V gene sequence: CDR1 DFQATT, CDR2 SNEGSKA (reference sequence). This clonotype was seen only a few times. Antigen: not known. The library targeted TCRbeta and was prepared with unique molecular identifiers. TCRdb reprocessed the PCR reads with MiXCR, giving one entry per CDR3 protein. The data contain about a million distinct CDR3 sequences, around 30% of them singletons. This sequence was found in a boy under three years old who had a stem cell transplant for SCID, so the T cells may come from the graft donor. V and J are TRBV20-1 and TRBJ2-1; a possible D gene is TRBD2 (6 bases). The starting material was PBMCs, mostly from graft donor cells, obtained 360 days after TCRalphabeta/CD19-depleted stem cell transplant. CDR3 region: CSAGPGGSYNEQFF. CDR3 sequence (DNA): TGCAGTGCTGGGCCCGGGGGATCCTACAATGAGCAGTTCTTC.